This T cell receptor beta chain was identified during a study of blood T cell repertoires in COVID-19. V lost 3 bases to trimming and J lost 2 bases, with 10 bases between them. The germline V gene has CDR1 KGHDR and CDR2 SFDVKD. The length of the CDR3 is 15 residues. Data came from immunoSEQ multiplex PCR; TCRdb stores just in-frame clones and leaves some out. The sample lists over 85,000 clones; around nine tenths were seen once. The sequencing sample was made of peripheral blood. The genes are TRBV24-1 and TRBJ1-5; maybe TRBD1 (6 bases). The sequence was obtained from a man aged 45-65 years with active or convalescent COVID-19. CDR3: CATSDTGPRNQPQHF. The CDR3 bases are TGTGCCACCAGTGATACAGGGCCCCGCAATCAGCCCCAGCATTTT.